The entry below gives a single T cell receptor beta chain sequence along with its context. Its antigen is not known. In the source study's methods: Filtering differed because ImmunoSEQ produced junction-only sequences that carried no quality scores. Generated by immunoSEQ multiplex PCR, the TCRdb table keeps only in-frame clones and is missing some. V, J and clone size were drawn from that table, and D and trimming were deduced from the DNA. This repertoire shows over 850,000 clones, approximately 78% found once; its top ten account for more than 0.55%. The data were taken from a study of shared clonotypes between healthy human individuals. About the research overall: Those who served as donors were a couple of women and three men between the ages of 18 and 49. Donors had three CD4 naive, three CD4 memory, two CD8 naive and one CD8 memory plate apiece.

The CDR3 covers 14 residues. The V gene's germline CDR1 is LNHDA and CDR2 SQIVND (reference sequence). V was pared by 5 bases and J by 0 bases, with 9 bases between. Whole-study findings and limits: Clonotype sharing among donors likely depends on sequencing depth.

This sequence was found in a man between 18 and 35 years old in good health. Some clones in this sample may be carry-over from other donors' samples. Sequenced sample: memory CD4+ T cells from PBMCs. As for subset: CD45RA-negative fraction. The chain is built from TRBV19 and TRBJ2-3; perhaps TRBD2 as D (6 bases). The CDR3: CASSPGASTDTQYF. CDR3 DNA sequence: TGTGCCAGTAGTCCGGGAGCAAGCACAGATACGCAGTATTTT. The variable domain in full, with the rest retrieved from reference TRBV19 and TRBJ2-3, is DGGITQSPKYLFRKEGQNVTLSCEQNLNHDAMYWYRQDPGQGLRLIYYSQIVNDFQKGDIAEGYSVSREKKESFPLTVTSAQKNPTAFYLCASSPGASTDTQYFGPGTRLTVL.